The present T cell receptor beta chain was sequenced within a study of CD8+ T cells in alopecia areata. Sample treatment: oral pan-JAK inhibitor, 5-10 mg twice daily. It was cDNA, reverse transcribed from extracted RNA, that served as the sequencing template. Method: immunoSEQ multiplex PCR; TCRdb's copy keeps in-frame clones and lacks some. The repertoire holds about 190,000 clones, more than 50% seen once, with approximately 1% in the top ten. The CDR3 totals 15 residues. V was shortened by 0 bases and J by 7 bases, with 12 bases between the two germline ends. The V gene's germline CDR1 is LGHNA and CDR2 YNFKEQ.

J is TRBJ2-2 and V is TRBV4-2; D possibly corresponds to TRBD2 (6 bases). The TCR comes from a human donor with alopecia areata. The material sequenced was CD4+ T cells sorted from blood, taken at week 24, from a patient treated with tofacitinib. CDR3 region: CASSQEGTPIGELFF. CDR3 nucleotides: TGTGCCAGCAGCCAAGAAGGGACTCCCATCGGGGAGCTGTTTTTT.